The present entry profiles one TCR beta chain with its context. Its antigen is not identified. The sample is drawn from a study of T cell responses to AZD1222 COVID-19 vaccine. Study in general: Second-dose intervals of approximately 4 or approximately 12 weeks were pooled.

Study outcomes and limitations: Baseline serology detected seropositivity in only six or seven AZD1222 recipients. A reported finding is that nearly half of spike-specific TCRs target unmutated variant regions. None of the repertoires were sampled until the peak T cell response had passed.

Some clones are missing from TCRdb's copy, which holds only in-frame ones; the method was immunoSEQ multiplex PCR. The top ten clones hold more than 12% of a sample with 120,000 to 150,000 clones, approximately 90% of them seen once. Germline CDR1 and CDR2: MDHEN and SYDVKM. CDR3 length: 12 amino acids. V was shortened by 4 bases and J by 6 bases, with 7 bases between the two germline ends. The TCR originated in an adult in good health. The chain links TRBV28 to TRBJ1-5; no clear D. The sample here was peripheral blood, taken on day 0 of AZD1222 vaccination. CDR3 region: CASSSQRQPQHF. CDR3 nucleotides: TGTGCCAGCAGTTCACAACGTCAGCCCCAGCATTTT.